This T cell receptor beta chain originates from a study of T cell clones after liver transplantation. Across the study: Apart from a few HCV-positive recipients, transplants were for non-autoimmune, non-viral reasons. Samples came pre-transplant, pre-randomization before withdrawal, and post-randomization after withdrawal ended. Standard immunosuppression, with no induction, continued until 12-24 months after transplant. Tolerance: complete withdrawal held at least one year, liver enzymes staying within twice normal.

The repertoire was sequenced with immunoSEQ multiplex PCR; TCRdb's copy has only in-frame clones and lacks some. The sample carries roughly 120,000 clones, around nine tenths recorded once. The CDR3 totals 16 residues. Per germline, CDR1 MDHEN and CDR2 SYDVKM. Trimming cost V 7 bases and J 0 bases; bases outside gene matches: 12. This clone was seen once. The sequence was collected from a human patient who received a liver transplant. Some T cells may have come from the graft donor. Sequenced material: CD4+ T cells from blood, taken 12 months after liver transplant. The chain combines TRBV28 with TRBJ2-7; 7 positions agree with TRBD1. The CDR3 here is CASTSPGDRASYEQYF. The CDR3 coding sequence is TGTGCCAGCACCTCTCCCGGGGACAGAGCCTCCTACGAGCAGTACTTC.